This is a list of T cell receptor beta chains from one sample in a study of cytomegalovirus exposure and HLA in healthy donors. Sequencing was performed with immunoSEQ multiplex PCR; in TCRdb, only in-frame clones are kept and a portion is missing. This table has about 63,000 clones, more than 70% appearing once. The specimen sequenced was PBMCs. The receptors shown here come from a man aged 45 to 65 in good health and CMV-seropositive. Both conserved end residues are part of each CDR3. Each record gives: clone size, V gene, D gene, J gene, CDR3 protein, CDR3 DNA. The D gene is left open where the match is weak. A row's size may be missing; if present it is once, few, many or a size class.

abundance: .
v_gene: TRBV5-4
d_gene: TRBD1
j_gene: TRBJ1-1
CDR3aa: CASSLALAGGGTEAFF
CDR3nt: TGTGCCAGCAGCTTGGCCCTGGCAGGGGGCGGCACTGAAGCTTTCTTT

abundance: once
v_gene: TRBV28
d_gene: .
j_gene: TRBJ2-7
CDR3aa: CASSSGIPYEQYF
CDR3nt: TGTGCCAGCAGTTCGGGAATTCCCTACGAGCAGTACTTC

abundance: once
v_gene: TRBV7-8
d_gene: TRBD2
j_gene: TRBJ2-3
CDR3aa: CASSIYSATSSGTGNTQYF
CDR3nt: TGTGCCAGCAGCATATACTCGGCGACCTCTAGCGGTACGGGGAATACGCAGTATTTT

abundance: .
v_gene: TRBV6-1
d_gene: TRBD2
j_gene: TRBJ2-7
CDR3aa: CAGRTSGPSYEQYF
CDR3nt: TGTGCCGGCCGAACTAGCGGCCCCTCCTACGAGCAGTACTTC

abundance: .
v_gene: TRBV5-4
d_gene: TRBD1
j_gene: TRBJ2-7
CDR3aa: CASSRGTGAIYEQYF
CDR3nt: TGTGCCAGCAGTCGGGGGACAGGGGCTATCTACGAGCAGTACTTC

abundance: once
v_gene: TRBV9
d_gene: .
j_gene: TRBJ1-1
CDR3aa: CASSERPLTEAFF
CDR3nt: TGTGCCAGCAGCGAACGTCCACTCACTGAAGCTTTCTTT

abundance: .
v_gene: TRBV18
d_gene: .
j_gene: TRBJ1-5
CDR3aa: CASSPWGDQPQHF
CDR3nt: TGTGCCAGCTCACCGTGGGGGGACCAGCCCCAGCATTTT

abundance: .
v_gene: TRBV4-3
d_gene: .
j_gene: TRBJ1-2
CDR3aa: CASSQELTGINYGYTF
CDR3nt: TGCGCCAGCAGCCAAGAACTCACAGGGATTAACTATGGCTACACCTTC

abundance: few
v_gene: TRBV27
d_gene: .
j_gene: TRBJ2-1
CDR3aa: CASTLDGSSYNEQFF
CDR3nt: TGTGCCAGCACTTTAGACGGGAGCTCCTACAATGAGCAGTTCTTC

abundance: .
v_gene: TRBV27
d_gene: TRBD1
j_gene: TRBJ1-5
CDR3aa: CASKLGQGSNQPQHF
CDR3nt: TGTGCCAGCAAACTCGGACAGGGCAGCAATCAGCCCCAGCATTTT

abundance: .
v_gene: TRBV6-1
d_gene: TRBD2
j_gene: TRBJ2-1
CDR3aa: CASSEIGLAGDFWSYNEQFF
CDR3nt: TGTGCCAGCAGTGAGATCGGACTAGCGGGAGACTTTTGGTCCTACAATGAGCAGTTCTTC

abundance: .
v_gene: TRBV7-6
d_gene: .
j_gene: TRBJ2-3
CDR3aa: CASSLGPSLDNPDTQYF
CDR3nt: TGTGCCAGCAGCTTAGGGCCTAGCCTCGACAACCCAGATACGCAGTATTTT

abundance: few
v_gene: TRBV13
d_gene: .
j_gene: TRBJ2-7
CDR3aa: CASSWTVNEQYF
CDR3nt: TGTGCCAGCAGCTGGACAGTGAACGAGCAGTACTTC

abundance: .
v_gene: TRBV18
d_gene: .
j_gene: TRBJ1-1
CDR3aa: CASSLLGNTEAFF
CDR3nt: TGTGCCAGCTCACTCCTAGGGAACACTGAAGCTTTCTTT

abundance: .
v_gene: TRBV29-1
d_gene: .
j_gene: TRBJ1-2
CDR3aa: CSDRETHGGYTF
CDR3nt: TGCAGCGACAGGGAGACGCACGGTGGCTACACCTTC

abundance: few
v_gene: TRBV19
d_gene: .
j_gene: TRBJ2-3
CDR3aa: CASSIGGGSGTDTQYF
CDR3nt: TGTGCCAGTAGTATAGGAGGTGGATCAGGCACAGATACGCAGTATTTT

abundance: .
v_gene: TRBV15
d_gene: .
j_gene: TRBJ2-6
CDR3aa: CATSRAGGIRANVLTF
CDR3nt: TGTGCCACCAGCAGAGCCGGGGGTATCAGGGCCAACGTCCTGACTTTC

abundance: .
v_gene: TRBV7-8
d_gene: .
j_gene: TRBJ1-5
CDR3aa: CASSLLSSAGDNQPQHF
CDR3nt: TGTGCCAGCAGCCTATTATCCAGCGCGGGGGACAATCAGCCCCAGCATTTT

abundance: .
v_gene: TRBV7-8
d_gene: .
j_gene: TRBJ2-2
CDR3aa: CASRQNTGELFF
CDR3nt: TGTGCCAGCAGACAGAACACCGGGGAGCTGTTTTTT

abundance: .
v_gene: TRBV5-6
d_gene: .
j_gene: TRBJ2-5
CDR3aa: CASSFERGETQYF
CDR3nt: TGTGCCAGCAGCTTCGAGCGTGGAGAGACCCAGTACTTC

abundance: .
v_gene: TRBV10-1
d_gene: .
j_gene: TRBJ2-7
CDR3aa: CASRRDNSYEQYF
CDR3nt: TGCGCCAGCAGACGGGACAACTCCTACGAGCAGTACTTC

abundance: .
v_gene: TRBV5-1
d_gene: .
j_gene: TRBJ1-4
CDR3aa: CASSLAGGTNEKLFF
CDR3nt: TGCGCCAGCAGCTTGGCAGGAGGGACTAATGAAAAACTGTTTTTT

abundance: few
v_gene: TRBV5-1
d_gene: .
j_gene: TRBJ1-4
CDR3aa: CASSWWGGNEKLFF
CDR3nt: TGCGCCAGCAGCTGGTGGGGGGGGAATGAAAAACTGTTTTTT

abundance: .
v_gene: TRBV10-3
d_gene: .
j_gene: TRBJ2-7
CDR3aa: CAISADSSYEQYF
CDR3nt: TGTGCCATCAGTGCGGACAGTTCCTACGAGCAGTACTTC

abundance: few
v_gene: TRBV11-2
d_gene: .
j_gene: TRBJ2-5
CDR3aa: CASSLDLRQETQYF
CDR3nt: TGTGCCAGCAGCTTAGATCTCAGACAAGAGACCCAGTACTTC

abundance: .
v_gene: TRBV27
d_gene: TRBD1
j_gene: TRBJ1-1
CDR3aa: CASNPGQGQAFF
CDR3nt: TGTGCCAGCAATCCAGGACAGGGACAAGCTTTCTTT

abundance: .
v_gene: TRBV27
d_gene: .
j_gene: TRBJ1-2
CDR3aa: CASSLRPSEGYTF
CDR3nt: TGTGCCAGCAGTTTAAGGCCGTCGGAGGGCTACACCTTC

abundance: once
v_gene: TRBV19
d_gene: TRBD1
j_gene: TRBJ1-5
CDR3aa: CASRDSGQGEGQPQHF
CDR3nt: TGTGCCAGTAGAGACTCGGGACAGGGGGAAGGTCAGCCCCAGCATTTT

abundance: .
v_gene: TRBV20-1
d_gene: .
j_gene: TRBJ2-1
CDR3aa: CSGGHNEQFF
CDR3nt: TGCAGTGGGGGGCACAATGAGCAGTTCTTC

abundance: .
v_gene: TRBV27
d_gene: .
j_gene: TRBJ2-7
CDR3aa: CASSRDGVYEQYF
CDR3nt: TGTGCCAGCAGCCGAGACGGAGTCTACGAGCAGTACTTC

abundance: .
v_gene: TRBV27
d_gene: TRBD1
j_gene: TRBJ1-1
CDR3aa: CASSYLSRTGNTEAFF
CDR3nt: TGTGCCAGCAGTTACCTTTCCAGGACAGGGAACACTGAAGCTTTCTTT

abundance: .
v_gene: TRBV5-4
d_gene: TRBD2
j_gene: TRBJ2-1
CDR3aa: CASSLPGGNNEQFF
CDR3nt: TGTGCCAGCAGCTTGCCGGGAGGTAACAATGAGCAGTTCTTC

abundance: .
v_gene: TRBV5-1
d_gene: TRBD1
j_gene: TRBJ2-5
CDR3aa: CASSLGQGAETQYF
CDR3nt: TGCGCCAGCAGCTTGGGACAGGGGGCTGAGACCCAGTACTTC

abundance: .
v_gene: TRBV9
d_gene: TRBD1
j_gene: TRBJ2-2
CDR3aa: CASRRTGGIGELFF
CDR3nt: TGTGCCAGCAGGAGGACAGGGGGCATCGGGGAGCTGTTTTTT

abundance: .
v_gene: TRBV30
d_gene: TRBD1
j_gene: TRBJ2-7
CDR3aa: CAWIKDRGGEQYF
CDR3nt: TGTGCCTGGATAAAGGACAGGGGAGGGGAGCAGTACTTC

abundance: few
v_gene: TRBV28
d_gene: .
j_gene: TRBJ1-2
CDR3aa: CASSLGQINYGYTF
CDR3nt: TGTGCCAGCAGCCTCGGACAGATTAACTATGGCTACACCTTC

abundance: few
v_gene: TRBV27
d_gene: TRBD1
j_gene: TRBJ2-1
CDR3aa: CASSLYLGQGDNEQFF
CDR3nt: TGTGCCAGCAGTTTATATTTGGGACAGGGGGACAATGAGCAGTTCTTC

abundance: .
v_gene: TRBV7-9
d_gene: .
j_gene: TRBJ2-7
CDR3aa: CASSSLHRLHYEQYF
CDR3nt: TGTGCCAGCAGCTCTCTTCACAGGTTACACTACGAGCAGTACTTC

abundance: .
v_gene: TRBV6-1
d_gene: TRBD1
j_gene: TRBJ1-4
CDR3aa: CASSWDRNEKLFF
CDR3nt: TGTGCCAGCAGTTGGGACAGGAATGAAAAACTGTTTTTT

abundance: .
v_gene: TRBV14
d_gene: .
j_gene: TRBJ1-2
CDR3aa: CASSQDGGRAYGYTF
CDR3nt: TGTGCCAGCAGCCAAGATGGAGGGAGGGCCTATGGCTACACCTTC

abundance: .
v_gene: TRBV6-4
d_gene: .
j_gene: TRBJ2-6
CDR3aa: CASSLKNSGANVLTF
CDR3nt: TGTGCCAGCAGTCTAAAAAACTCTGGGGCCAACGTCCTGACTTTC

abundance: .
v_gene: TRBV5-1
d_gene: TRBD1
j_gene: TRBJ1-1
CDR3aa: CASSLVGGSNTEAFF
CDR3nt: TGCGCCAGCAGCTTGGTAGGGGGCTCGAACACTGAAGCTTTCTTT

abundance: .
v_gene: TRBV7-9
d_gene: TRBD2
j_gene: TRBJ2-3
CDR3aa: CASSLGLALDTQYF
CDR3nt: TGTGCCAGCAGCTTAGGACTAGCGTTAGATACGCAGTATTTT

abundance: .
v_gene: TRBV25-1
d_gene: TRBD1
j_gene: TRBJ1-2
CDR3aa: CASRGQGAFSGGYTF
CDR3nt: TGTGCCAGCAGGGGACAGGGTGCCTTCTCCGGAGGCTACACCTTC

abundance: .
v_gene: TRBV29-1
d_gene: .
j_gene: TRBJ2-1
CDR3aa: CSVEPTGFNEQFF
CDR3nt: TGCAGCGTTGAACCCACCGGGTTCAATGAGCAGTTCTTC

abundance: .
v_gene: TRBV19
d_gene: .
j_gene: TRBJ1-5
CDR3aa: CASSFSFGNQPQHF
CDR3nt: TGTGCCAGTAGTTTCAGTTTTGGCAATCAGCCCCAGCATTTT

abundance: .
v_gene: TRBV21-1
d_gene: .
j_gene: TRBJ1-4
CDR3aa: CASSKDSGNEKLFF
CDR3nt: TGTGCCAGCAGCAAGGATTCAGGTAATGAAAAACTGTTTTTT

abundance: .
v_gene: TRBV28
d_gene: .
j_gene: TRBJ1-3
CDR3aa: CASTPGVLVTGNTIYF
CDR3nt: TGTGCCAGCACCCCCGGAGTGTTGGTTACTGGAAACACCATATATTTT

abundance: few
v_gene: TRBV7-2
d_gene: TRBD1
j_gene: TRBJ1-2
CDR3aa: CASSSDRGGPRNYGYTF
CDR3nt: TGTGCCAGCAGCTCGGACAGGGGAGGGCCTCGTAACTATGGCTACACCTTC

abundance: .
v_gene: TRBV7-9
d_gene: .
j_gene: TRBJ2-3
CDR3aa: CASSAPVSTDTQYF
CDR3nt: TGTGCCAGCAGCGCGCCGGTTAGCACAGATACGCAGTATTTT

abundance: .
v_gene: TRBV9
d_gene: .
j_gene: TRBJ1-6
CDR3aa: CASSAQGGDSPLHF
CDR3nt: TGTGCCAGCAGCGCCCAGGGAGGGGATTCACCCCTCCACTTT

abundance: .
v_gene: TRBV10-3
d_gene: .
j_gene: TRBJ2-1
CDR3aa: CATQAERQGDNEQFF
CDR3nt: TGTGCCACCCAAGCTGAGCGCCAGGGCGACAATGAGCAGTTCTTC

abundance: once
v_gene: TRBV18
d_gene: TRBD1
j_gene: TRBJ1-2
CDR3aa: CASSPDRASTGYTF
CDR3nt: TGTGCCAGCTCACCAGACAGGGCGTCGACTGGCTACACCTTC

abundance: .
v_gene: TRBV5-4
d_gene: TRBD1
j_gene: TRBJ2-7
CDR3aa: CASSPGARDRVLREQYF
CDR3nt: TGTGCCAGCAGCCCGGGGGCCCGGGACAGGGTTTTGAGGGAGCAGTACTTC

abundance: few
v_gene: TRBV5-4
d_gene: .
j_gene: TRBJ2-7
CDR3aa: CASTDSRGGWYEQYF
CDR3nt: TGTGCCAGCACCGATTCGCGTGGGGGGTGGTACGAGCAGTACTTC

abundance: few
v_gene: TRBV4-3
d_gene: .
j_gene: TRBJ2-3
CDR3aa: CASSQGNRARADTQYF
CDR3nt: TGCGCCAGCAGCCAAGGTAACAGGGCGAGGGCAGATACGCAGTATTTT

abundance: few
v_gene: TRBV29-1
d_gene: TRBD1
j_gene: TRBJ1-6
CDR3aa: CSVKSGGAGSPLHF
CDR3nt: TGCAGCGTTAAATCAGGGGGCGCCGGATCACCCCTCCACTTT

abundance: few
v_gene: TRBV7-2
d_gene: TRBD1
j_gene: TRBJ1-4
CDR3aa: CASSLDRVGEKLFF
CDR3nt: TGTGCCAGCAGCTTGGACAGGGTTGGTGAAAAACTGTTTTTT